This TCR beta chain was found in a study of OX40 agonist ivuxolimab in advanced cancers. At the level of the study: Hepatocellular carcinoma, melanoma, renal cell or head and neck cancer affected the dose-escalation patients. Study conclusions and caveats: Low levels of normalized T-cell clonal expansion also appeared in some nonresponders.

Here immunoSEQ multiplex PCR was the method, and the copy in TCRdb shows in-frame clones only, minus some. This sample carries some 75,000 clones, around 87% of them seen once, and the ten largest clones take 2.5% to 3%. The CDR3 is made up of 16 amino acids. CDR1 and CDR2 from the germline V gene are SGHRS and YFSETQ. With V trimmed by 0 bases and J by 7 bases, 6 bases remained unmatched. On this clone: Its target is not known.

This chain uses TRBV5-1 with TRBJ2-1; 11 bases are shared with TRBD1. The sample in question was CD4+ or CD8+ T cells sorted from blood, obtained in a trial of the OX40 agonist ivuxolimab. The source is an adult with an advanced solid tumor such as melanoma, head and neck, liver or kidney cancer. Here the CDR3 reads CASSLESGTGGNEQFF. As DNA, the CDR3 is TGCGCCAGCAGCTTGGAAAGCGGGACAGGGGGAAATGAGCAGTTCTTC.